The rows below give T cell receptor beta chains drawn from one sample of a study of blood T cell repertoires in COVID-19. Here immunoSEQ multiplex PCR was the method, and the copy in TCRdb shows in-frame clones only, minus some. Here the sample spans hundreds of thousands of clones, around 85% being singletons. Sequencing was carried out using peripheral blood. Source of these receptors: a woman between 45 and 65 years old with active or convalescent COVID-19. Each CDR3 is given with its conserved first and last residue. The D gene is left open where the match is weak. Size is stated for part of the rows, as once, few or many counts, or as a class when the clone is expanded.

j_call | cdr3_length | v_call | d_call | clone_size | cdr3_nt | cdr3_aa
TRBJ1-1 | 13 | TRBV20-1 | TRBD1 | - | TGCAGTGCTAGTTCAGGGGGGTACACTGAAGCTTTCTTT | CSASSGGYTEAFF
TRBJ2-3 | 14 | TRBV11-2 | - | - | TGTGCCAGCAGCCGATCCCAGGGTGGGGATACGCAGTATTTT | CASSRSQGGDTQYF
TRBJ1-3 | 14 | TRBV2 | TRBD1 | - | TGTGCCAGCAGTGATAGGGGACAGGGCAACACCATATATTTT | CASSDRGQGNTIYF
TRBJ2-5 | 15 | TRBV24-1 | - | - | TGTGCCACCAGTGACCAGGGACTGGGGCAAGAGACCCAGTACTTC | CATSDQGLGQETQYF
TRBJ1-1 | 12 | TRBV6-5 | TRBD1 | - | TGTGCCAGCAGGACACAGGGGACTGAAGCTTTCTTT | CASRTQGTEAFF
TRBJ1-3 | 13 | TRBV10-3 | TRBD1 | - | TGTGCCATCAGTGGACAGGGACGGAACACCATATATTTT | CAISGQGRNTIYF
TRBJ2-1 | 15 | TRBV19 | TRBD2 | - | TGTGCCAGTAGCTCGCGGGAGAGCTCCTACAATGAGCAGTTCTTC | CASSSRESSYNEQFF
TRBJ2-3 | 16 | TRBV5-4 | TRBD2 | - | TGTGCCAGCAGCATAGGGCGGGAGTCACACCCCGATACGCAGTATTTT | CASSIGRESHPDTQYF
TRBJ2-1 | 22 | TRBV3-1/TRBV3-2 | TRBD2 | - | TGTGCCAGCAGTTGGGGCCTAAGGAGGCGGGAGGGCTCGAAAAAGTCCTACAATGAGCAGTTCTTC | CASSWGLRRREGSKKSYNEQFF
TRBJ1-5 | 15 | TRBV19 | TRBD1 | - | TGTGCCAGTAGTATCAGGGCAGGGGGAGGACAGCCCCAGCATTTT | CASSIRAGGGQPQHF
TRBJ2-1 | 18 | TRBV7-9 | TRBD2 | - | TGTGCCCCCCGAGCCGCGGGAGGGCCGGGGAGCTCCTACAATGAGCAGTTCTTC | CAPRAAGGPGSSYNEQFF
TRBJ2-3 | 16 | TRBV4-1 | TRBD1 | - | TGCGCCAGCACCAGGTCGGGGACAGGCATCACAGATACGCAGTATTTT | CASTRSGTGITDTQYF
TRBJ2-5 | 13 | TRBV3-1/TRBV3-2 | TRBD2 | - | TGTGCCAGCAGCCTCGACTCGGGGGGGACCCAGTACTTC | CASSLDSGGTQYF
TRBJ2-1 | 16 | TRBV7-9 | TRBD2 | - | TGTGCCAGCAGCCCTAGACTAGCGGGACAATACAATGAGCAGTTCTTC | CASSPRLAGQYNEQFF
TRBJ2-1 | 18 | TRBV11-2 | TRBD2 | once | TGTGCCAGCAGCTCAGGGGGCATAGCGGGGGGCCCCAACAATGAGCAGTTCTTC | CASSSGGIAGGPNNEQFF
TRBJ2-1 | 13 | TRBV28 | - | - | TGTGCCAGCAGTTTTCGCCGGGCGGGTGAGCAGTTCTTC | CASSFRRAGEQFF
TRBJ2-3 | 16 | TRBV10-2 | TRBD2 | - | TGCGCCAGCAGTGGGGGACTAGCGGGAGCAGTAGATACGCAGTATTTT | CASSGGLAGAVDTQYF
TRBJ1-1 | 13 | TRBV20-1 | - | - | TGCAGTGCTAGTGGGGGGCTTAACACTGAAGCTTTCTTT | CSASGGLNTEAFF
TRBJ2-5 | 15 | TRBV2 | TRBD2 | - | TGTGCCAGCACGGGCGGGAGGGGACCACAAGAGACCCAGTACTTC | CASTGGRGPQETQYF
TRBJ2-1 | 17 | TRBV7-6 | TRBD2 | - | TGTGCCAGCAGCCCCGGGTTTGGGAGGGCCCGGTACAATGAGCAGTTCTTC | CASSPGFGRARYNEQFF
TRBJ1-5 | 15 | TRBV6-5 | TRBD1 | - | TGTGCCAGCAGGCAACAGGGGGCAAGCAATCAGCCCCAGCATTTT | CASRQQGASNQPQHF
TRBJ1-2 | 13 | TRBV5-4 | - | few | TGTGCCAGCAGCTTGGTGCCGGGAAATGGCTACACCTTC | CASSLVPGNGYTF
TRBJ2-1 | 16 | TRBV5-1 | TRBD1 | - | TGCGCCAGCTTGTACGACGGGACAGCCTCCTACAATGAGCAGTTCTTC | CASLYDGTASYNEQFF
TRBJ2-5 | 15 | TRBV5-1 | TRBD2 | - | TGCGCCAGCAGCCATTCAGGAGCGGGAGAAGAGACCCAGTACTTC | CASSHSGAGEETQYF
TRBJ1-1 | 10 | TRBV28 | - | - | TGTGCCAGCAGAAGTACTAAAGCTTTCTTT | CASRSTKAFF
TRBJ1-2 | 13 | TRBV24-1 | - | - | TGTGCCACCAGTGATTCGTACGGAGGTGGCTACACCTTC | CATSDSYGGGYTF
TRBJ2-2 | 16 | TRBV2 | - | - | TGTGCCAGCAGTGGTGAGCGCCAGAGGTGGACCGGGGAGCTGTTTTTT | CASSGERQRWTGELFF
TRBJ2-3 | 14 | TRBV5-4 | TRBD1 | once | TGTGCCAGCAGGGGACAGCTGAGCACAGATACGCAGTATTTT | CASRGQLSTDTQYF
TRBJ1-3 | 13 | TRBV11-3 | - | few | TGTGCCAGCAGCACAGGGACAGGAAACACCATATATTTT | CASSTGTGNTIYF
TRBJ1-1 | 13 | TRBV27 | TRBD1 | - | TGTGCCAGCAGGACAGGGGGACGCACTGAAGCTTTCTTT | CASRTGGRTEAFF
TRBJ1-2 | 14 | TRBV15 | - | - | TGTGCCACCAGCAGAGATGGACTTAACTATGGCTACACCTTC | CATSRDGLNYGYTF
TRBJ2-1 | 18 | TRBV3-1/TRBV3-2 | TRBD2 | - | TGTGCCAGCAGCCAAGTCTTCTCGCCTAGCGGCACCTACAATGAGCAGTTCTTC | CASSQVFSPSGTYNEQFF
TRBJ1-1 | 15 | TRBV3-1/TRBV3-2 | - | - | TGTGCCAGCAGCCGGGGGGAACTCCTGAACACTGAAGCTTTCTTT | CASSRGELLNTEAFF
TRBJ2-2 | 14 | TRBV9 | - | - | TGTGCCAGCAGTGCTTTAGGGGGCACCGGGGAGCTGTTTTTT | CASSALGGTGELFF
TRBJ2-7 | 14 | TRBV14 | - | few | TGTGCCAGCAGCCAAGAAATAGGGGCCTACGAGCAGTACTTC | CASSQEIGAYEQYF
TRBJ2-5 | 13 | TRBV12-3/TRBV12-4 | - | - | TGTGCCAGCAGGGCGGAAAGACGGGGGACCCAGTACTTC | CASRAERRGTQYF
TRBJ2-1 | 15 | TRBV7-9 | TRBD2 | once | TGTGCCAGCAGCTTATTTGGGCTAGCGGGCGATGAGCAGTTCTTC | CASSLFGLAGDEQFF
TRBJ2-3 | 19 | TRBV3-1/TRBV3-2 | TRBD2 | once | TGTGCCAGCAGCGGATCGGGACTAGCGGGAGCACCAATCGTGGATACGCAGTATTTT | CASSGSGLAGAPIVDTQYF
TRBJ2-1 | 14 | TRBV18 | - | - | TGTGCCAGCTCACCGTTCGGCGGGCCGCAGGAGCCGTTCTTC | CASSPFGGPQEPFF
TRBJ1-3 | 14 | TRBV9 | - | - | TGTGCCAGCAGCGTAAGGGGTCGGAGCAACACCATATATTTT | CASSVRGRSNTIYF
TRBJ2-7 | 15 | TRBV3-1/TRBV3-2 | - | - | TGTGCCAGCAGCCAAGACGGCAGGGGCAGATACGAGCAGTACTTC | CASSQDGRGRYEQYF
TRBJ2-1 | 14 | TRBV16 | - | - | TGTGCCAGCAGCCAAACTCGCGGGTACAATGAGCAGTTCTTC | CASSQTRGYNEQFF
TRBJ2-1 | 18 | TRBV4-1 | TRBD2 | - | TGCGCCAGCAGCCAAGATCGGACTAGCGGGAGTCTGTGGAATGAGCAGTTCTTC | CASSQDRTSGSLWNEQFF
TRBJ2-1 | 14 | TRBV7-9 | TRBD2 | - | TGTGCCAGCAGCCCCACGGGACTATCGAATGAGCAGTTCTTC | CASSPTGLSNEQFF
TRBJ1-2 | 14 | TRBV19 | - | - | TGTGCCAGTAGTATGCAGGGGACTAACTATGGCTACACCTTC | CASSMQGTNYGYTF
TRBJ1-6 | 14 | TRBV3-1/TRBV3-2 | - | - | TGTGCCAGCAGCCGGATGGGGGCTAATTCACCCCTCCACTTT | CASSRMGANSPLHF
TRBJ2-2 | 15 | TRBV4-2 | - | - | TGTGCCAGCAGCCTAGTTGGCGGTTCTGCCGGGGAGCTGTTTTTT | CASSLVGGSAGELFF
TRBJ2-3 | 14 | TRBV5-1 | - | - | TGCGCCAGCAGCTCGAGGACAGGCACAGATACGCAGTATTTT | CASSSRTGTDTQYF
TRBJ2-1 | 16 | TRBV20-1 | TRBD2 | - | TGCAGTGCTAGTTCCGGAGTGTGGGGGGGGAGCAATGAGCAGTTCTTC | CSASSGVWGGSNEQFF
TRBJ2-3 | 15 | TRBV29-1 | - | - | TGCAGCGTTGTGGGGGCCCCGCCTAGCACAGATACGCAGTATTTT | CSVVGAPPSTDTQYF
TRBJ2-3 | 13 | TRBV29-1 | TRBD1 | - | TGCAGCGTCGTGGGACAGGGAACAGATACGCAGTATTTT | CSVVGQGTDTQYF
TRBJ2-2 | 15 | TRBV2 | - | - | TGTGCCAGCAGTGCCGGCGGTTGGAACACCGGGGAGCTGTTTTTT | CASSAGGWNTGELFF